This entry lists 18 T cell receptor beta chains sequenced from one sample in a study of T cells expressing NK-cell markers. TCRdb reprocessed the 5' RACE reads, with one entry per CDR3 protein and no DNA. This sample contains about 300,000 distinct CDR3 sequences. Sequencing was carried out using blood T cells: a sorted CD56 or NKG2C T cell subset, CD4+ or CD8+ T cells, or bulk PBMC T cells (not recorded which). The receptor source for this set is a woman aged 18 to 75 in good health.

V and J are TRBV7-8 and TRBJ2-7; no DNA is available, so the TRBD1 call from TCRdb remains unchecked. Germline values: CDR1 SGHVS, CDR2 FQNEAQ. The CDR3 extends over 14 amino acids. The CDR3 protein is CASTLEGARYEQYF.

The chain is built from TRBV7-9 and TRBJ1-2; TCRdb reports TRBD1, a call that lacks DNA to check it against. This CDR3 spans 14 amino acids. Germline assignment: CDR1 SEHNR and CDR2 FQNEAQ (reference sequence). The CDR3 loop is CASSPGTVNYGYTF.

This CDR3 reads CASSAPGAQYF. The V call is TRBV12-3 or TRBV12-4, the J call TRBJ2-5; the TCRdb call, TRBD1, lacks DNA for checking. The CDR3 totals 11 residues.

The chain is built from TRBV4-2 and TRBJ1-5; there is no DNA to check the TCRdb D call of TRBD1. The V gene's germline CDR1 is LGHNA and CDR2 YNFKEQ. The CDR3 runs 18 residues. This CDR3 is CASSQDQGVLLGHQPQHF.

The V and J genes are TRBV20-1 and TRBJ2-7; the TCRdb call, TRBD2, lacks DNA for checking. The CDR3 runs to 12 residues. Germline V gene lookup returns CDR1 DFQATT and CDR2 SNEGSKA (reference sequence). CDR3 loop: CSASALRAEQYF.

CDR3 sequence reads: CASSQAGTVRSPLHF. The V call is TRBV4-3, the J call TRBJ1-6; TCRdb calls TRBD1, which cannot be checked without DNA. Per the germline V gene, CDR1 is LGHNA and CDR2 is YSLEER. There are 15 residues in the CDR3.

This CDR3 is CASSLTVYEQYF. The chain employs TRBV12-3 or TRBV12-4 and TRBJ2-7. The CDR3 runs 12 residues.

CDR3 amino acids: CATSLIQETQYF. The rearrangement links TRBV2 to TRBJ2-5; the TCRdb call, TRBD2, lacks DNA for checking. Germline V gene data show CDR1 as SNHLY and CDR2 as FYNNEI. The CDR3 length is 12 residues.

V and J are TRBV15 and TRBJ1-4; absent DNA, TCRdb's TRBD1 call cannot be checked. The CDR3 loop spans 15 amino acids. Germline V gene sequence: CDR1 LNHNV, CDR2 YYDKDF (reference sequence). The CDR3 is CATSEQGKTNEKLFF.

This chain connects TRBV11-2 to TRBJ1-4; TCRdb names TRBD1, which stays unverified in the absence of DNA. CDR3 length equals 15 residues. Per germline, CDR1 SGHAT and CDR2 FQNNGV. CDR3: CASSLVGRGNEKLFF.

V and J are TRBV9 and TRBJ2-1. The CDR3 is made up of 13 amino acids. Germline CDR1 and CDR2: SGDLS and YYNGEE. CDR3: CASSVVDYNEQFF.

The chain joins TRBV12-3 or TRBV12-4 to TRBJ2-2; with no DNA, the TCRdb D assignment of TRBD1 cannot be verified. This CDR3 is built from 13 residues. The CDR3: CASSTGGSGELFF.

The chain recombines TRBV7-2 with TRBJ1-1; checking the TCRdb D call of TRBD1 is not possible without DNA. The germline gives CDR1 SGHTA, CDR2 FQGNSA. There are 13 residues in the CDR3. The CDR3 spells CASSPGHPPEAFF. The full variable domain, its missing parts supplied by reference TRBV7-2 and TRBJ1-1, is GAGVSQSPSNKVTEKGKDVELRCDPISGHTALYWYRQSLGQGLEFLIYFQGNSAPDKSGLPSDRFSAERTGGSVSTLTIQRTQQEDSAVYLCASSPGHPPEAFFGQGTRLTVV.

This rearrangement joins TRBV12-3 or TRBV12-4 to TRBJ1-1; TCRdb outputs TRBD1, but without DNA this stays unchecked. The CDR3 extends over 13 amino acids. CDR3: CASTPGQNRKAFF.

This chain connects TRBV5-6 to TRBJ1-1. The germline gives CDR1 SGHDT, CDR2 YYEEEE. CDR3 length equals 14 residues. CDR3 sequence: CASSLGGGRTEAFF.

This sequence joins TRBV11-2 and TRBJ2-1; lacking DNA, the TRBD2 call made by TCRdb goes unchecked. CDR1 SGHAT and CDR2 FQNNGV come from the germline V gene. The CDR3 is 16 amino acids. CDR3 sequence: CASSLVLAGGRGEQFF.

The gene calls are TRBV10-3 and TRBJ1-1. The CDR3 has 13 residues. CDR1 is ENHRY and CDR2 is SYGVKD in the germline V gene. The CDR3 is CAISEIQQTEAFF.

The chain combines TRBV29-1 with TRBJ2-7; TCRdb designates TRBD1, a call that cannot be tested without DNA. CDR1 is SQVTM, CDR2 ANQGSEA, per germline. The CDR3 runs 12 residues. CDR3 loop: CSVGDRRYEQYF.